This T cell receptor (beta chain) comes out of a study of T-cell reconstitution after alpha-beta-depleted transplantation in children. The study's findings and limits: The high TCRbeta diversity at day 60 in some patients came from surviving recipient T cells and thymic progenitors.

Comments on this clonotype: Its cognate antigen is unknown.

V was pared by 3 bases and J by 2 bases, with 13 bases between. The CDR3 sequence is 15 residues long. The TCRbeta library was prepared with unique molecular identifiers. Via MiXCR, TCRdb re-called the PCR reads, giving one row per CDR3 protein. This sample has about 580,000 distinct CDR3 sequences; roughly 23% occur once, and the top ten carry roughly an eighth. This chain links TRBV12-3 or TRBV12-4 with TRBJ2-5, with unresolved D. The sample in question was PBMCs, mostly from graft donor cells, obtained 360 days after TCRalphabeta/CD19-depleted stem cell transplant. This TCR came from a boy under three years old who had a stem cell transplant for acute myeloid leukemia, so the T cells may come from the graft donor. The CDR3 here is CASSFGLLEQETQYF. For the CDR3, the DNA is TGTGCCAGCAGTTTCGGTCTCCTGGAACAAGAGACCCAGTACTTC.